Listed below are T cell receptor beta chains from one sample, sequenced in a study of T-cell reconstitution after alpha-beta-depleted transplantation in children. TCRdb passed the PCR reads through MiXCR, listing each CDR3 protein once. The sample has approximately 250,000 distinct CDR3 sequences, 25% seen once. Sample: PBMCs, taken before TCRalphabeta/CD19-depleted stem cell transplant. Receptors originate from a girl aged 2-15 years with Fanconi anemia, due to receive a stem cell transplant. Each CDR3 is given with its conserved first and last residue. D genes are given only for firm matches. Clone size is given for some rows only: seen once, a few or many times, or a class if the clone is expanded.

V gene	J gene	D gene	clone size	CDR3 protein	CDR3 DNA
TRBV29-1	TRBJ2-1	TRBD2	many	CSVEGTSGSYNEQFF	TGCAGCGTTGAAGGGACTAGCGGCTCCTACAATGAGCAGTTCTTC
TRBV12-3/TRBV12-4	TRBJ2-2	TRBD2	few	CASSSRAGGPRTGELFF	TGTGCCAGCAGTTCCCGAGCGGGAGGGCCCCGCACCGGGGAGCTGTTTTTT
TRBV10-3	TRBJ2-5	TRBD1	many	CAISVGTGPQETQYF	TGTGCCATCAGTGTAGGGACAGGGCCCCAAGAGACCCAGTACTTC
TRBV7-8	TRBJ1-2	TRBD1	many	CASSLEGTGLANYGYTF	TGTGCCAGCAGCTTAGAGGGGACAGGCTTAGCTAACTATGGCTACACCTTC
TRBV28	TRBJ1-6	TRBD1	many	CASSFGDRTNSPLHF	TGTGCCAGCAGTTTTGGGGACAGGACTAATTCACCCCTCCACTTT
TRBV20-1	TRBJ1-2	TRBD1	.	CSADRAYGYTF	TGCAGTGCTGACAGGGCCTATGGCTACACCTTC
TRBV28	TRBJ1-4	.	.	CASRGVQPNEKVFF	TGTGCCAGCAGAGGGGTACAGCCTAATGAAAAAGTGTTTTTT
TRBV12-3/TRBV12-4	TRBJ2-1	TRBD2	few	CASSLAPGLAHNEQFF	TGTGCCAGCAGTTTAGCTCCGGGACTAGCTCACAATGAGCAGTTCTTC
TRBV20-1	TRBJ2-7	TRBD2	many	CCARRNSGVESYEQYF	TGCTGTGCTAGGCGGAATAGCGGGGTTGAATCCTACGAGCAGTACTTC
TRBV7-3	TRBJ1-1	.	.	CASSLTEGPGTEAFF	TGTGCCAGCAGCTTAACTGAGGGGCCGGGCACTGAAGCTTTCTTT
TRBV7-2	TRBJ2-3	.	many	CASSPTLTDTQYF	TGTGCCAGCAGCCCGACTCTGACAGATACGCAGTATTTT
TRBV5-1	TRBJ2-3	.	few	CASSLAWGTDTQYF	TGCGCCAGCAGCTTGGCCTGGGGCACAGATACGCAGTATTTT
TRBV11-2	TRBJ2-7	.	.	CASSLGGRPYEQYF	TGTGCCAGCAGCTTAGGAGGACGTCCTTACGAGCAGTACTTC
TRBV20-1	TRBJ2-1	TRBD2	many	CSARGTSGRFNEQFF	TGCAGTGCTAGGGGGACTAGCGGGAGATTTAATGAGCAGTTCTTC
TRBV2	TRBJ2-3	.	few	CASSGPPSTQYF	TGTGCCAGCAGTGGACCCCCGAGTACGCAGTATTTT